This T cell receptor (beta chain) was recorded in a study of blood T cell repertoires in COVID-19. Trimming cost V 2 bases and J 10 bases; bases outside gene matches: 7. This CDR3 has 14 amino acids. Germline V gene sequence: CDR1 GTSNPN, CDR2 SVGIG (reference sequence). Per the authors' pipeline: Researchers report that nucleated cell counts were estimated from reference gene primer amplification. Using immunoSEQ multiplex PCR, the repertoire was profiled, and TCRdb retains in-frame clones only, with some absent. That table furnishes V, J and clone size, whereas the DNA furnished D and trimming. The sample comprises nearly 200,000 clones, 70% to 90% of which are singletons, and 5.1% rests with the top ten.

V and J are TRBV30 and TRBJ2-4, with 11 bases identical to TRBD2. The sequence derives from a woman in her 70s with active or convalescent COVID-19. The sample was peripheral blood. The CDR3 reads CAWSIAGGNGIQYF. The CDR3 DNA reads as TGTGCCTGGAGTATAGCGGGAGGGAATGGGATTCAGTACTTC.